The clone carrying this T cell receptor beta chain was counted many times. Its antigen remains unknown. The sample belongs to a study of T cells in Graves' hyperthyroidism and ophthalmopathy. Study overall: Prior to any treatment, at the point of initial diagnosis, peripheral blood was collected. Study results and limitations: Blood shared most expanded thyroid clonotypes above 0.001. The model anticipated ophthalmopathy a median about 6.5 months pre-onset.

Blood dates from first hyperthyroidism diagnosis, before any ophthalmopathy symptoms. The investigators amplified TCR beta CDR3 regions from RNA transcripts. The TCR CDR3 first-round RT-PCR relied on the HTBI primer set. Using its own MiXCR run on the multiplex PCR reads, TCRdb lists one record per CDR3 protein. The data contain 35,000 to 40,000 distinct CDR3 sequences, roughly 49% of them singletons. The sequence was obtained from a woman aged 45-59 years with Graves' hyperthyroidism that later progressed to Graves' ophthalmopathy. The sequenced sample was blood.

CDR3 residues: CASSYSASGNNEQFF. The CDR3, as DNA: TGTGCCAGCAGTTACTCGGCTAGCGGGAACAATGAGCAGTTCTTC. The chain carries TRBV6-5 and TRBJ2-1, with 9 bases identical to TRBD2. The CDR3 covers 15 residues. The V segment lost 0 bases and the J segment 5 bases; nucleotides outside the gene matches: 2. Per the germline V gene, CDR1 is MNHEY and CDR2 is SVGAGI.